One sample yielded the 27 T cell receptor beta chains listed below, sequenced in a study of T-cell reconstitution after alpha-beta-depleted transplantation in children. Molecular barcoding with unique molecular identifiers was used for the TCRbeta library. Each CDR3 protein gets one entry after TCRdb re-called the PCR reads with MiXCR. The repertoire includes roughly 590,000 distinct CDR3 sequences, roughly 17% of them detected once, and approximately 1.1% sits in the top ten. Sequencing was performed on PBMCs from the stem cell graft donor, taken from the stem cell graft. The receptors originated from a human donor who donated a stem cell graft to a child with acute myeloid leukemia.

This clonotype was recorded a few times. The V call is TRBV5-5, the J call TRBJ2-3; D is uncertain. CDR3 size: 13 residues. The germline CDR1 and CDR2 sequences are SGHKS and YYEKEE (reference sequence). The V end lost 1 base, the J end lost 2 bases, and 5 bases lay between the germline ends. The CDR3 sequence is CASSLSPTDTQYF. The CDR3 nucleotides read TGTGCCAGCAGCTTGAGCCCCACAGATACGCAGTATTTT.

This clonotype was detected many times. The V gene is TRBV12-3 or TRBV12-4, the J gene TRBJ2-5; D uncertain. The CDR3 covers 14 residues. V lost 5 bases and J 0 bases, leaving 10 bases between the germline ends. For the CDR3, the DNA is TGTGCCAGCAGTCATACGGGTAACCAAGAGACCCAGTACTTC. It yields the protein CASSHTGNQETQYF.

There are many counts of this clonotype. CDR3 coding DNA: TGTGCCAGCAGTGGAAGACAGGGGTCCAACCTAATCTATGGCTACACCTTC. The encoded protein is CASSGRQGSNLIYGYTF. The genes are TRBV6-1 and TRBJ1-2, with TRBD1 matching over 8 bases. The V segment lost 4 bases and the J segment 4 bases; nucleotides outside the gene matches: 14. CDR1 MNHNS and CDR2 SASEGT come from the germline V gene. CDR3 length equals 17 residues.

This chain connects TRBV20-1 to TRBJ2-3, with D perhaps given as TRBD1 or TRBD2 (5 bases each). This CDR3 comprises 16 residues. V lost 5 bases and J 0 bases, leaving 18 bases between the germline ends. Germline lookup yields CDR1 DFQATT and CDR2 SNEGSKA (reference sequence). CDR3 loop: CSAVHGTSTSTDTQYF. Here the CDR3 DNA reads TGCAGTGCTGTGCATGGGACCTCCACTAGCACAGATACGCAGTATTTT.

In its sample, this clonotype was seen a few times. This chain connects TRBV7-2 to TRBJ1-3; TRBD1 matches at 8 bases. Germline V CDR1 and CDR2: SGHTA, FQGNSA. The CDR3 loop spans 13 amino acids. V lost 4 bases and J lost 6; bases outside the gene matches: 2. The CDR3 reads CASSWTGQNTIYF. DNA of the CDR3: TGTGCCAGCAGCTGGACAGGGCAAAACACCATATATTTT. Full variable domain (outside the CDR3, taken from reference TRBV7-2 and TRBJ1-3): GAGVSQSPSNKVTEKGKDVELRCDPISGHTALYWYRQSLGQGLEFLIYFQGNSAPDKSGLPSDRFSAERTGGSVSTLTIQRTQQEDSAVYLCASSWTGQNTIYFGEGSWLTVV.

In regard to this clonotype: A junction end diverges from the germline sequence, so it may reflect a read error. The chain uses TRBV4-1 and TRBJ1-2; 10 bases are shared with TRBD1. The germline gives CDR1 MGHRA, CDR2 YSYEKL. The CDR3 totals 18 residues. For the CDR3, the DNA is TGCGACAGCAGCCAACCGACCCTCACCGGGACAGGGGACTATGGCTACACCTTC. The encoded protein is CDSSQPTLTGTGDYGYTF.

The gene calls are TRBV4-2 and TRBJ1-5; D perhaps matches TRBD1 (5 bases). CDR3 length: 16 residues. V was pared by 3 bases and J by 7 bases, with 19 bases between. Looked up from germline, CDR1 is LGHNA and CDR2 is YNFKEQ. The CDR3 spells CASSHARGVDIQPQHF. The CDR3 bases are TGTGCCAGCAGCCACGCCAGAGGGGTGGATATACAGCCCCAGCATTTT.

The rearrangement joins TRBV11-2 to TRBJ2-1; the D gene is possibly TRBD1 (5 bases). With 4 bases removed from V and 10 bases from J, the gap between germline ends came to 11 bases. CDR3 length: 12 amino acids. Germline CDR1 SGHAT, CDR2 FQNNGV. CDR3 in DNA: TGTGCCAGCAGCTCACATCGACAGGAGCAGTTCTTC. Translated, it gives CASSSHRQEQFF.

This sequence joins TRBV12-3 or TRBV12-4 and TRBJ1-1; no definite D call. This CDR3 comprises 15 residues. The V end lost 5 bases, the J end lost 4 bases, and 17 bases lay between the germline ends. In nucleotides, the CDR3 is TGTGCCAGCAGTCCTGTAATGGGCTTGCGCACTGAAGCTTTCTTT. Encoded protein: CASSPVMGLRTEAFF.

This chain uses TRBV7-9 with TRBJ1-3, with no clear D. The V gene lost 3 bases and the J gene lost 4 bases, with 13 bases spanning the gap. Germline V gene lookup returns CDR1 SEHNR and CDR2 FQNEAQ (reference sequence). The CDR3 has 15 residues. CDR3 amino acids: CASSFRAQRGNTIYF. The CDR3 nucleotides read TGTGCCAGCAGCTTCCGGGCTCAGCGGGGAAACACCATATATTTT.

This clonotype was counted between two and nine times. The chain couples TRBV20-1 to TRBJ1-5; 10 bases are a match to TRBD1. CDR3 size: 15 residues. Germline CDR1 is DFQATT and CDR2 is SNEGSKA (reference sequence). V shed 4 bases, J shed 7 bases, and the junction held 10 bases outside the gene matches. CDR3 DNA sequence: TGCAGTGCTACCCAGGGACAGGGGTTTGGGCAGCCCCAGCATTTT. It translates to CSATQGQGFGQPQHF.

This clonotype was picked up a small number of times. CDR3: CATSRAGQDPGELFF. The CDR3 region has the DNA TGTGCCACCAGCAGGGCGGGTCAGGACCCCGGGGAGCTGTTTTTT. The chain links TRBV15 to TRBJ2-2; TRBD2 might be the D (5 bases). With 3 bases removed from V and 6 bases from J, the gap between germline ends came to 14 bases. The germline gives CDR1 LNHNV, CDR2 YYDKDF (reference sequence). CDR3 length equals 15 residues.

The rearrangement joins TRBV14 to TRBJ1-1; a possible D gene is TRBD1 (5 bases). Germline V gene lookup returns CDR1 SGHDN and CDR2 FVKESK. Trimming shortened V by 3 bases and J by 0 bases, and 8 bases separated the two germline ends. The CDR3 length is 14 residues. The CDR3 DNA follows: TGTGCCAGCAGCCAGGTCAGGGTGAACACTGAAGCTTTCTTT. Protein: CASSQVRVNTEAFF.

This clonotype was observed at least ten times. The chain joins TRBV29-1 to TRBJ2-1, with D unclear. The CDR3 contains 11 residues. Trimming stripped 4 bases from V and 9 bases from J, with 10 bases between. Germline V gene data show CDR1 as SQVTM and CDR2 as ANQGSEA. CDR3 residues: CSVVWSGEQFF. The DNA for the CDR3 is TGCAGCGTTGTTTGGTCCGGTGAGCAGTTCTTC.

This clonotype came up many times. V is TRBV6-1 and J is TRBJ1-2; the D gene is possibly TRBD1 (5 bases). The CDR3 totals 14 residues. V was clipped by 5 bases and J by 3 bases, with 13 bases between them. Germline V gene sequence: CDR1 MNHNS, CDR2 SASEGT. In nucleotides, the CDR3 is TGTGCCAGCAGTCCAGGGAGACCCTACTATGGCTACACCTTC. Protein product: CASSPGRPYYGYTF.

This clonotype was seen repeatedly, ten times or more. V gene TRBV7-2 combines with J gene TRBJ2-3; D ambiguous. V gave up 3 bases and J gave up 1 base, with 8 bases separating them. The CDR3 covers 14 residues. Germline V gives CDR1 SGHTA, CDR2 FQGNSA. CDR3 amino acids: CASSFYFGTDTQYF. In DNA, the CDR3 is TGTGCCAGCAGCTTTTACTTCGGCACAGATACGCAGTATTTT.

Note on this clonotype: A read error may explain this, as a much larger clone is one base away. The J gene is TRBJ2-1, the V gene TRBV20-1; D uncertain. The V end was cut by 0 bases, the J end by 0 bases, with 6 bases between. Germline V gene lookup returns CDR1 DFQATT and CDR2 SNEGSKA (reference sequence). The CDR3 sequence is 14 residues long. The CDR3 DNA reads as TGCAGTGCTAGAGAGCGGAGCTCCTACAATGAGCAGTTCTTC. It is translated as CSARERSSYNEQFF.

The CDR3 coding sequence is TGTGCCAGCACTTCTAGCGGGGGGGCATCAGATACGCAGTATTTT. Translating gives CASTSSGGASDTQYF. This chain connects TRBV28 to TRBJ2-3, with 12 bases matching TRBD2. J gave up 4 bases and V 7 bases, and 6 bases lay outside the gene matches. CDR3 length: 15 amino acids. Germline V lookup: CDR1 MDHEN, CDR2 SYDVKM.

Here the CDR3 reads CASSLQGLGRETQYF. CDR3 DNA sequence: TGTGCCAGCAGTTTACAGGGTCTTGGTCGGGAGACCCAGTACTTC. The chain joins TRBV27 to TRBJ2-5, with D possibly matching TRBD1 (5 bases). The germline V gene has CDR1 MNHEY and CDR2 SMNVEV (reference sequence). The CDR3 totals 15 residues. V was cut by 2 bases and J by 5 bases, with 15 bases left in between.

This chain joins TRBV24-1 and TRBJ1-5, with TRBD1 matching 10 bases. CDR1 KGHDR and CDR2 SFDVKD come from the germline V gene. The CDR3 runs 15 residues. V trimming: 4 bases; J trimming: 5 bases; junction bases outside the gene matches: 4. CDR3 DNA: TGTGCCACCAGTGACCCCGGACAGGGGGATCAGCCCCAGCATTTT. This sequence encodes CATSDPGQGDQPQHF.

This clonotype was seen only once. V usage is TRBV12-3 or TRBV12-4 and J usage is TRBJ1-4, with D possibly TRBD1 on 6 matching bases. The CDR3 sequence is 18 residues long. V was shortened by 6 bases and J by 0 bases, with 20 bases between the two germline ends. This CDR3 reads CASSPPRGRGATNEKLFF. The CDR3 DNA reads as TGTGCCAGCAGCCCCCCTAGGGGCAGGGGAGCAACTAATGAAAAACTGTTTTTT.

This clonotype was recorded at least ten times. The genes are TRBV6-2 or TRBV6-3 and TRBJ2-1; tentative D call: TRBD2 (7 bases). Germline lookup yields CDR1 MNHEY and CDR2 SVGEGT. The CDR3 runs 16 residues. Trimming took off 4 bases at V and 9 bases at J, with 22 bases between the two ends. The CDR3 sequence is CASSSFGGGPSGEQFF. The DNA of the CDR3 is TGTGCCAGCAGTTCTTTCGGCGGGGGCCCCTCAGGTGAGCAGTTCTTC.

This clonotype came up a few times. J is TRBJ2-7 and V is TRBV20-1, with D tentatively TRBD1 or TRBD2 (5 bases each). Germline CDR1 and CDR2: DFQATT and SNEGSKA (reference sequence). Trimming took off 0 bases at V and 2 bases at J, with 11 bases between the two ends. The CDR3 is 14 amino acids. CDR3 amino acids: CSARDLGDTYEQYF. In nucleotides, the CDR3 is TGCAGTGCTAGAGATCTGGGGGATACCTACGAGCAGTACTTC.

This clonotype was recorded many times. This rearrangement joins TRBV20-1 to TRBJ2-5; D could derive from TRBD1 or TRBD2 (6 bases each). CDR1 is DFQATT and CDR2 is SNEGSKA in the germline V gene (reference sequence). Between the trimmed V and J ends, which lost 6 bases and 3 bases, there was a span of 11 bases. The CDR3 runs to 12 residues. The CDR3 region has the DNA TGCAGTGCACGGGGGCCGGAAGAGACCCAGTACTTC. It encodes CSARGPEETQYF.

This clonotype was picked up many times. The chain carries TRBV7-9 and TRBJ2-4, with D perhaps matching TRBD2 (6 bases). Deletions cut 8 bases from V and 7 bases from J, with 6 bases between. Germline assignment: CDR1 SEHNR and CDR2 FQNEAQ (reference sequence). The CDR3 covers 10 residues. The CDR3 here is CASGGNIQYF. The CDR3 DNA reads TGTGCCAGCGGAGGGAACATTCAGTACTTC.

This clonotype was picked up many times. CDR3 sequence: CASSLEAPGTEAFF. In DNA form, the CDR3 reads TGCGCCAGCAGCTTGGAAGCACCGGGCACTGAAGCTTTCTTT. V usage is TRBV5-1 and J usage is TRBJ1-1; no clear D gene. Trimming cost V 0 bases and J 4 bases, with 10 bases left between them. Germline V gene sequence: CDR1 SGHRS, CDR2 YFSETQ. CDR3 length: 14 residues.

The CDR3 protein is CASSAGVPLRTDTQYF. Written as DNA, the CDR3 is TGTGCCAGCAGCGCGGGAGTCCCCTTAAGAACAGATACGCAGTATTTT. This chain links TRBV9 with TRBJ2-3; D is perhaps TRBD2 (6 bases). Germline V gene data show CDR1 as SGDLS and CDR2 as YYNGEE. V lost 3 bases and J lost 3, with 17 bases in between. CDR3 length: 16 residues.